This TCR beta chain was documented in a study of T cells in tuberculosis. At the level of the study: CD1B tetramers identified T cells specific for mycobacterial lipid GMM. This South African cohort compared adolescents with or without latent tuberculosis against adults with active tuberculosis.

Here immunoSEQ multiplex PCR was the method, and the copy in TCRdb shows in-frame clones only, minus some. The sample lists tens of thousands of clones, 94% seen once, with over 6.5% in the top ten. Per the germline V gene, CDR1 is SGHAT and CDR2 is FQNNGV. The germline V and J ends were trimmed by 1 base and 2 bases, with 9 bases remaining between them. CDR3 length: 15 residues. This clone appeared once. Adolescents were screened for latent TB by skin test and IGRA. Sequencing used PBMCs. V and J are TRBV11-2 and TRBJ1-5, with D unclear. The clonotype comes from a donor aged 10-35 years with latent tuberculosis or without tuberculosis infection. The CDR3 coding sequence is TGTGCCAGCAGCTTAGGAGGCAGAGGCAATCAGCCCCAGCATTTT. Its translation is CASSLGGRGNQPQHF.